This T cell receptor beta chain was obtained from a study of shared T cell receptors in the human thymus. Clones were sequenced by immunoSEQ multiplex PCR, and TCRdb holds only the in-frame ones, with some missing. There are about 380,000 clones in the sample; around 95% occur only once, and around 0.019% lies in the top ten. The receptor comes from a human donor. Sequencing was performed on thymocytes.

The CDR3, as DNA: TGCAGCGTAGCACACCTAGGGCCCGAATCCTATGGCTACACCTTC. Translated, it gives CSVAHLGPESYGYTF. The chain couples TRBV29-1 to TRBJ1-2; D is undetermined. Trimming removed 6 bases at V and 4 bases at J, with 21 bases between. CDR3 length equals 15 residues. Germline CDR1 reads SQVTM; CDR2 reads ANQGSEA.